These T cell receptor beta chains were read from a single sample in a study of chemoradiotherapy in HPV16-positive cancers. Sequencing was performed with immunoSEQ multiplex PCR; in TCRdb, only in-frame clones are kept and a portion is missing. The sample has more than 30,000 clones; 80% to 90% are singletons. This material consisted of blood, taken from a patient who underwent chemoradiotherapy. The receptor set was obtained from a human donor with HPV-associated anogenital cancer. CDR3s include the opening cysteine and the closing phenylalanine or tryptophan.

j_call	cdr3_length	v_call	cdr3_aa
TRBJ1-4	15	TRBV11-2	CASSLQGQYNEKLFF
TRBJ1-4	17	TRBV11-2	CASSLVGGALTNEKLFF
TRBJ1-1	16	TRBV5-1	CASSSYGAQEATEAFF
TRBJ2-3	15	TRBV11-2	CASSLWGVGTDTQYF
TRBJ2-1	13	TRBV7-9	CASSFEQGRSKFF
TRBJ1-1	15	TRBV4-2	CASSQDGGRNTEAFF
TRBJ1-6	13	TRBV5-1	CASSPTSNSPLHF
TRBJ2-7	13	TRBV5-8	CASSPVNSYEQYF
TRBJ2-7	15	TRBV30	CAWSEGAGNVYEQYF
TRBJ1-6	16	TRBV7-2	CASSLVSGQPNSPLHF
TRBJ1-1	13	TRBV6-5	CASSTGVSGEAFF
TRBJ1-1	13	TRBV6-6	CASSYSTSTEAFF
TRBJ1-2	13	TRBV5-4	CASSLETGVGYTF
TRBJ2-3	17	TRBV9	CASSALRTNDYTDTQYF
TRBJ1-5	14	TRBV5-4	CASSLQGGRQPQHF
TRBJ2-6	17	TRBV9	CASSVGQGATGANVLTF
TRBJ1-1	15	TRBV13	CASRIKGAYNTEAFF
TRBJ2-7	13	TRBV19	CASSIVGNYEQYF
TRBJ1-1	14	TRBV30	CACRVERVGTEAFF
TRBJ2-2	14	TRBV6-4	CASSDVAGYGELFF
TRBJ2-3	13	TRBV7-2	CASSLAPLGTQYF
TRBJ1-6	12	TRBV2	CASSPEQSPLHF
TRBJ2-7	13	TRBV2	CASGVSLSGEQYF
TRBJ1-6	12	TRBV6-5	CASREYNSPLHF
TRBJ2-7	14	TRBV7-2	CASSFGTGSYEQYF
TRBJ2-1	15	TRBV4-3	CASSQLAGGPNEQFF
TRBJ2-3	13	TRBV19	CASSMPGSDTQYF
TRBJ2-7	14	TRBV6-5	CASSYRTSSYEQYF
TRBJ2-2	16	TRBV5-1	CASSLVLAGLTGELFF
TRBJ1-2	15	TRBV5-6	CASSYRTAYNYGYTF
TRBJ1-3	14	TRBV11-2	CASRQGQAGNTIYF
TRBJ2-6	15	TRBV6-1	CASRALDSGANVLTF
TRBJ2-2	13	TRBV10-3	CATLPGGPGELFF